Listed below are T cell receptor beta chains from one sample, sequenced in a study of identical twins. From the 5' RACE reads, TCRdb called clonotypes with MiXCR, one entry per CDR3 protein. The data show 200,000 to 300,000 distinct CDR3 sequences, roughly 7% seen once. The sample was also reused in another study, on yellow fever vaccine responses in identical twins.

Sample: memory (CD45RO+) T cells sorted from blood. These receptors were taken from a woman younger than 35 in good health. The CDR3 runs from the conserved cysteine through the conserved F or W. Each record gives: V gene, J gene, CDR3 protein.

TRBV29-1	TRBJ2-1	CSVDRNNNEQFF
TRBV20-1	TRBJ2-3	CSARRVAGGTDTQYF
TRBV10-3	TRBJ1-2	CAISDGRTANYGYTF
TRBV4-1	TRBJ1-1	CASSQDSGQTEAFF
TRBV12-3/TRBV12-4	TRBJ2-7	CASSFGWSSYEQYF
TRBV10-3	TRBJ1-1	CATGGGTAAPLGTEAFF
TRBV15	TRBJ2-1	CATSGYNEQFF
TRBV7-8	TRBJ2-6	CASNDGANVLTF
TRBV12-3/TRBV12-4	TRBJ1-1	CASSLTEAFF
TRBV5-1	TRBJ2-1	CASSRGGGRDNEQFF
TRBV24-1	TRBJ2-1	CATSAAPGLAGNRAYNEQFF
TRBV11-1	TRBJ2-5	CASSLRRSGGSSWYQETQYF
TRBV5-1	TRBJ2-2	CASSRRGRGDTGELFF
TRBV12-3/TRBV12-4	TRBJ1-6	CASRRQGDSPLHF
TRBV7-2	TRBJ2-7	CASSLNGIEVYEQYF
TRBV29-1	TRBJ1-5	CSAGGGDQPQHF
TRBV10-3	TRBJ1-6	CANSGEGENSPLHF
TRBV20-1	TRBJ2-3	CSARDFLVPLTDTQYF
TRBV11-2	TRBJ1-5	CASSSQDGNQPQHF
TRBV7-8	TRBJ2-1	CASSSSGSTEQFF
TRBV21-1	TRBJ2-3	CASSKDPGQGPYTQYF
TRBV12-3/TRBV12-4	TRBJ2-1	CASTTGTAYNEQFF
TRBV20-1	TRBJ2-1	CSAEHVAGGPGNEQFF
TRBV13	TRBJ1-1	CASSFPRTGSVGNTEAFF
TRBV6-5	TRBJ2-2	CASSWAQGARTGELFF
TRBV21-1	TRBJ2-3	CASSTYRGRKTDTQYF
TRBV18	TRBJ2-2	CASSPRGLDTGELFF
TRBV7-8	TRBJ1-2	CASSLESGTYGYTF
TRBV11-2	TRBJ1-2	CASSSRMNVYGYTF
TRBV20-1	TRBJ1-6	CSARGNRGDNSPLHF
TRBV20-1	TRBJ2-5	CSARVSGAKETQYF
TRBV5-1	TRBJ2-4	CASSLALEVAKNIQYF
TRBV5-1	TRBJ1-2	CASSLLGGGGYGYTF
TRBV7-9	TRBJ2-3	CASSPQTSGARDTQYF
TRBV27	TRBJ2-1	CASSLSGLAGNEQFF
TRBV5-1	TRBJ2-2	CASSLAVSGTGELFF
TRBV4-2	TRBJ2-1	CASSQDPLTGKGVGEQFF
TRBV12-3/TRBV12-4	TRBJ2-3	CASSLTGGLPDTQYF
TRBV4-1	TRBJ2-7	CASSDRGQYEQYF
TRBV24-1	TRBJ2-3	CATSDPSANTDTQYF
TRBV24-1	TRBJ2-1	CATSDRDGVVVDEQFF
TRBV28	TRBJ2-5	CASRSGTQETQYF
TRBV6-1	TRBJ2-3	CASSDPGLVRGTQYF
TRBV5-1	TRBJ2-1	CASSETGQGMKEQFF
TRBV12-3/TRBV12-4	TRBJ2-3	CASSRTGSGDTQYF
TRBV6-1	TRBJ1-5	CASRLRESSNQPQHF
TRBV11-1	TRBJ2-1	CASSPLAGVYNEQFF
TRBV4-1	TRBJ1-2	CASSQDSRSSTF
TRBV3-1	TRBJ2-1	CASTTPGLGLDEQFF
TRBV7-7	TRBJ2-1	CASSSRAGTSYNEQFF